This TCR beta chain was captured in a study of cytomegalovirus exposure and HLA in healthy donors (dated by TCRdb to about 2017). Study-wide context: An earlier analysis of 587 of the donors reported approximately 300 Gb of sequence data and around 100 million unique TCR beta sequences obtained from some 170 million T cells. A separate validation cohort of 100 to 150 different subjects was used in addition to the approximately 670-subject first cohort. In a later analysis, previously published TCR beta repertoires from 550 to 700 donors were re-analyzed and high-resolution HLA genotyping was added so that TCR occurrence patterns could be studied. The study was designed to test whether signatures of past pathogen exposure could be identified by cataloging public T cell receptors. The study used immunosequencing to profile the T cell repertoires of 600 to 850 subjects and linked those repertoires to cytomegalovirus serostatus. Every repertoire in the discovery cohort had been generated on one and the same sequencing platform. High-throughput TCR immunosequencing, statistical association of individual TCRs with disease status, and machine learning were combined to predict cytomegalovirus infection status. Of the 350 to 450 genotyped donors, about 80% fell in the genetic ancestry cluster associated with self-reported Caucasian donors. Genome-wide SNP genotypes for about 60% of the roughly 700 donors were used in a later genetic analysis, which treated that subset as a discovery cohort. In the later analysis, no new phenotypic data were used to find candidate immune exposures; instead, reliance was placed on TCR beta sequences and their occurrence across donors. An earlier analysis of several hundred of the donors used high-throughput TCR beta sequencing to judge whether each TCR beta V gene segment behaved as functional or pseudogenic. Across 398 genotyped donors of the cohort, an average of roughly 230,000 unique TCR beta nucleotide sequences per donor were sequenced, and roughly 18% of those sequences were non-productive. The number of typed donors differed by locus: about 620-630 for A, B, C, DRB1 and DQB1; 500 to 550 for DQA1; some 610 for DPA1; and 400 to 480 for DPB1. Because of strong linkage in the cohort, four or five DR-DQ haplotypes were treated as single units for association and clustering. An early release covering about 600 HLA-typed donors comprised approximately 300 gigabases of sequencing data and 85 million to 100 million unique TCR sequences. Donor age, sex, ethnicity and CMV serostatus were compiled alongside the repertoire data. HLA typing included class I and class II loci at four-digit resolution. Here is what the overall study found, with its caveats: A later genetic analysis associated a missense DCLRE1C variant with V-gene and J-gene trimming of TCR beta chains, and an independent cohort replicated the association. Immune exposure information for the cohort was limited to CMV serostatus. Roughly uniform sequencing depth across donors was assumed in presence/absence analyses, although this assumption may not hold. Because counts were too low, roughly 16 rarely observed V segments, including chromosome 9 orphons, were excluded from the earlier analysis of 587 of the donors. According to a later analysis, TCR association rates differed among HLA loci, with DRB1 alleles showing the most associated TCRs and HLA-C alleles showing the fewest. A later analysis found that HLA-associated TCR beta chains were more clonally expanded and had lower generation probabilities than equally common non-associated chains. The sequencing pipeline was judged likely to have produced a cluster of highly shared sequence variants as a technical artifact. Broadly in line with IMGT annotations, most TCR beta V segments showed up in productive rearrangements about 87% or about 30% of the time in an earlier analysis of a few hundred of the donors. Correlated functional status among segregating V segments might reflect linkage disequilibrium, but an unknown experimental factor could not be ruled out. Three of the identified cytomegalovirus-associated TCR beta chains were confirmed in vitro to be specific for cytomegalovirus antigens. At a false discovery rate of 0.05, a later analysis linked some 17,000 TCR beta sequences to specific HLA alleles. A later genetic analysis reported fewer N-insertions in productive TCRs among donors in an Asian-associated ancestry cluster than the roughly 700-donor mean. Across donors, most TCR sequences were observed very rarely, whereas some public TCRs were present in many individuals. In both the original and validation cohorts, the classifier was reported to diagnose cytomegalovirus status with high specificity and sensitivity. A total of 150 to 200 TCR beta chains were listed by the study as associated with cytomegalovirus. According to the authors, the approach could potentially be generalized to other disease states and immunological phenotypes. A further reported finding was that TCR beta sequences accurately predicted the HLA-A and HLA-B alleles for most subjects in the first cohort. In a later analysis, most CMV-associated TCR beta chains were found to appear HLA-restricted, with HLA associations seemingly driven largely by CMV exposure. In a later analysis, several top co-occurrence clusters were reported to appear linked to parvovirus B19, influenza, CMV and Epstein-Barr virus. When HLA alleles, especially DR and DQ, strongly co-occurred, TCR associations were difficult to assign to individual alleles. Only TCR beta chains were sequenced in this cohort, and the absence of alpha or paired-chain data limited detectable features. HLA typing was unavailable for some donors at each locus, so association tests used only the typed subset.

As to this clone: Its antigen is unknown. Nothing much larger sits one base from this clone, and base qualities are not available.

The method was the immunoSEQ multiplex PCR assay. For the multiplex PCR, a mixture combining 60 forward primers for TCR Vbeta segments and 13 reverse primers for TCR Jbeta segments was used. Amplification of the CDR3 region of rearranged TCR beta genes was performed with a multiplex PCR assay on genomic DNA. Amplified TCR beta libraries were sequenced as 87-base-pair reads on the Illumina HiSeq System. In the source study's methods: Across the 500 to 850 repertoires, a later analysis counted roughly 84 million unique TCR beta chains, roughly 11 million of which were shared by at least two donors. A nearest-neighbor algorithm error-corrected the raw reads and collapsed the reads into unique sequences, merging closely related sequences to remove PCR and sequencing errors. Alignment of CDR3 sequences to IMGT reference sequences was used to assign V, D and J gene segments. For a sequence to be retained, a match of at least six nucleotides was required to both a V gene segment and a J gene segment. Rearrangements were classified as productive when the CDR3 lacked stop codons and remained in frame with V and J, and all other rearrangements were classified as non-productive. CDR3 was defined by IMGT convention, running from the second conserved V-encoded cysteine to the conserved J-encoded phenylalanine. The earlier analysis of approximately 500 of the donors excluded sequences that lacked an unambiguous match to a single V gene segment. An earlier analysis of 500 to 600 of the donors classified V segments as functional when productive rearrangements were above 56.7% and as segregating when the standard deviation between donors was above 5%. A statistical classification framework was built to diagnose cytomegalovirus status from the catalog of TCR beta chain sequences. V and J gene assignment, in a later analysis, came from comparing TCR nucleotide sequences with IMGT/GENE-DB human TR gene sequences. The TCRdist pipeline was used in a later analysis to assign CDR3 sequences and most-parsimonious VDJ recombination scenarios. In a later analysis, each TCR beta chain was defined by its CDR3 amino acid sequence together with its V-gene family, and reads without a unique V-gene family were excluded. A later analysis removed 550 to 650 highly shared, low-generation-probability nucleotide sequences to deal with suspected cross-contamination and a sequencing artifact. A later analysis calculated a clonal expansion index for each public chain from normalized within-repertoire ranks of inferred template counts. Generation probabilities in a later analysis came from a VDJ recombination model fitted to out-of-frame rearrangements, and those results were checked against IGoR. In a later analysis, hypergeometric tests were used to score TCR-TCR, TCR-HLA and TCR-CMV co-occurrence, with a repertoire-size bias correction applied to TCR pairs. In a later analysis, false discovery rates were estimated by permuting HLA or CMV assignments 20 times. A later analysis grouped co-occurring TCRs with DBSCAN, adding TCRdist sequence similarity when clustering within HLA-allele-positive subsets. Repertoires with fewer than 30,000 or more than 120,000 public chains were left out of co-occurrence clustering, as were about five repertoires with anomalous nucleotide sharing. The table comes from immuneACCESS by way of TCRdb, which keeps in-frame sequences with V and J called. Part of the clones is missing from these tables; in studies checked, under half for an unresolved V gene and the rest for unknown reasons. V and J calls and clone size are copied from that table; D and trimming were computed from the DNA. Across this sample there are approximately 110,000 clones, with about 79% seen only once. 2.5% to 3.5% of the sample is held by the ten biggest clonotypes.

The cohort comprised more than 550 healthy bone marrow donors. At the time of sampling, all cohort members were nominally healthy, though unrecorded immune exposures were likely present. The donor tested CMV seropositive, placing the donor among the roughly 300 seropositive members of the cohort. A peripheral blood sample was provided by each donor, and peripheral blood mononuclear cells were used for TCR beta sequencing. The Qiagen DNeasy Blood Extraction Kit was used to extract genomic DNA from the blood cell samples. Sample: PBMCs. The receptor comes from a woman aged 18-30 years in good health and CMV-seropositive.

The CDR3 region: CASSSSDTQYF. The DNA reads as follows: TGTGCCAGCAGCAGTAGCGATACGCAGTATTTT. The V and J genes are TRBV7-9 and TRBJ2-3, with the D gene uncertain. CDR1 and CDR2 were assigned from the germline V gene (reference sequence) as SEHNR and FQNEAQ. The cysteine opens and the phenylalanine closes a CDR3 of 11 amino acids. Only the CDR3 part of the read is kept: 33 bases, read in frame from the first base. V and J lose 5 bases and 6 bases, and a span of 6 bases separates them.